This is a list of T cell receptor beta chains from one sample in a study of T cells in Graves' hyperthyroidism and ophthalmopathy. TCRdb passed the multiplex PCR reads through MiXCR, listing each CDR3 protein once. Of roughly 500,000 distinct CDR3 sequences in the sample, about 24% were seen once. The sequenced material came from blood. The receptor source for this set is a woman under 40 with Graves' ophthalmopathy. The CDR3 runs from the conserved cysteine through the conserved F or W. A D gene is named only where the DNA matches it firmly. Rows may omit the clone size; those that give it use once, few, many or a size class.

TGTGCCAGCAGCTTAAGGGAGGTCGGGGGTGAAAAACTGTTTTTT	CASSLREVGGEKLFF	TRBV11-1	TRBJ1-4	-	few
TGTGCCAGCAGCTTAGTCCTAGCGGGGGGATCTCTTCAAGAGACCCAGTACTTC	CASSLVLAGGSLQETQYF	TRBV11-3	TRBJ2-5	TRBD2	many
-	CASSWGGGNTGELSF	TRBV7-9	TRBJ2-2	-	-
TGTGCCAGCAGTTTACAGGCCGAGCAGTACTTC	CASSLQAEQYF	TRBV28	TRBJ2-7	-	many
TGCAGCGTTTCCTACACGGCGAGCTACGAGCAGTACTTC	CSVSYTASYEQYF	TRBV29-1	TRBJ2-7	-	-
TGCGCCAGCAGCCAGGACAGAGCGAACACCGGGGAGCTGTTTTTT	CASSQDRANTGELFF	TRBV5-1	TRBJ2-2	-	many
TGTGCCAGCAGGACTACGGGAGAGACCCAGTACTTC	CASRTTGETQYF	TRBV2	TRBJ2-5	-	-
TGTGCCAGCAAACGTACAGGGATTGAGACTGAAGCTTTCTTT	CASKRTGIETEAFF	TRBV12-3/TRBV12-4	TRBJ1-1	-	many
TGTGCCAGCAGAACCCAGGGGAGCAATCAGCCCCAGCATTTT	CASRTQGSNQPQHF	TRBV6-1	TRBJ1-5	-	many
TGTGCCAGCAGCTTAAAGACAGGGGGGCACAATGAGCAGTTCTTC	CASSLKTGGHNEQFF	TRBV7-2	TRBJ2-1	TRBD1	many
TGTGCCAGCAGTTACTCGAGTTTTGGGGATGGCTACACCTTC	CASSYSSFGDGYTF	TRBV6-5	TRBJ1-2	-	few
TGCAGTGCTAGCGTCGGACAGGTCCTCGACGAGCAGTACTTC	CSASVGQVLDEQYF	TRBV20-1	TRBJ2-7	TRBD1	-
TGTGCCAGCAGCTTATTAGCGGGAGTTTATGGGGGAGAGACCCAGTACTTC	CASSLLAGVYGGETQYF	TRBV5-8	TRBJ2-5	TRBD2	few
TGTGCCAGCAGTTTTCGGACAGGGGATGGCTACACCTTC	CASSFRTGDGYTF	TRBV12-3/TRBV12-4	TRBJ1-2	TRBD1	few
TGTGCCAGCAGTTCTAGACAGCCTGCTAGGGAGACCCAGTACTTC	CASSSRQPARETQYF	TRBV28	TRBJ2-5	-	-
TGTGCCAGCTCACCACCGGGCCCTGAAGTAACCCAGTACTTC	CASSPPGPEVTQYF	TRBV18	TRBJ2-5	-	-
TGTGCCAGCAGCTTATCCAGGCCGGGAGTCAGAGAGACCCAGTACTTC	CASSLSRPGVRETQYF	TRBV7-2	TRBJ2-5	-	few
TGTGCCAGCAGTGAAGCGCTTCGTGGCACTGAAGCTTTCTTT	CASSEALRGTEAFF	TRBV6-1	TRBJ1-1	-	few
TGTGCCAGCAGTGAAAATAAGGGTGGCTACGAGCAGTACTTC	CASSENKGGYEQYF	TRBV2	TRBJ2-7	-	many
TGTGCCATCAGTGACGGAGGTCTGGGCCGACAAGAGACCCAGTACTTC	CAISDGGLGRQETQYF	TRBV10-3	TRBJ2-5	-	few
TGTGCCAGCAGTTACATGGGGAGTAACTATGGCTACACCTTC	CASSYMGSNYGYTF	TRBV28	TRBJ1-2	-	-
TGTGCCAGCAGGAATACAGGGTCCCAGCCCCAGCATTTT	CASRNTGSQPQHF	TRBV27	TRBJ1-5	-	many
TGCAGTGCTAGGGGGGCGACAGGGTCTACACCCCTCCACTTT	CSARGATGSTPLHF	TRBV20-1	TRBJ1-6	TRBD1	few
TGTGCCATGGGGGACATCTACGAGCAGTACTTC	CAMGDIYEQYF	TRBV10-3	TRBJ2-7	-	-
TGTGCCAGTAGTATGTCAGGGATCCATCAGCCCCAGCATTTT	CASSMSGIHQPQHF	TRBV19	TRBJ1-5	-	-
TGTGCCAGCAGCCGCGGACGGGATATGAACACTGAAGCTTTCTTT	CASSRGRDMNTEAFF	TRBV7-2	TRBJ1-1	-	-
TGTGCCAGCAGCGCGGACCAGGTAGGCGAGCAGTACTTC	CASSADQVGEQYF	TRBV9	TRBJ2-7	-	many
TGTGCCACCAGCAGACAGGAGAGGGAACGTAGCACTGAAGCTTTCTTT	CATSRQERERSTEAFF	TRBV15	TRBJ1-1	-	-
TGTGCCTGGAGTCCGGGGCCACGGTACTACGAGCAGTACTTC	CAWSPGPRYYEQYF	TRBV30	TRBJ2-7	-	-
TGTGCCGGGGGGGTCGGGACGGACACTGAAGCTTTCTTT	CAGGVGTDTEAFF	TRBV6-1	TRBJ1-1	-	few
TGCGCCAGCAGCCAAGTTATCGGGCTGAATAGAAATGAGCAGTTCTTC	CASSQVIGLNRNEQFF	TRBV4-1	TRBJ2-1	-	few
TGTGCCAGCAGCTTCGGGACAGTCCAAGAGACCCAGTACTTC	CASSFGTVQETQYF	TRBV7-8	TRBJ2-5	TRBD1	many
TGTGCCAGCAGTCAGGTTCGCAGGGCGAGCAATCAGCCCCAGCATTTT	CASSQVRRASNQPQHF	TRBV6-5	TRBJ1-5	-	many
TGTGCCAGTTACACGGGACAGGGGACGAAGACCCAGTACTTC	CASYTGQGTKTQYF	TRBV18	TRBJ2-5	TRBD1	-
TGTGCCAGTAGCCACCAACAAGACGGCAAAAGACCCTACGAGCAGTACTTC	CASSHQQDGKRPYEQYF	TRBV19	TRBJ2-7	-	-
TGTGCCAGCAGAGAACGGTACATGAACACTGAAGCTTTCTTT	CASRERYMNTEAFF	TRBV2	TRBJ1-1	-	-
TGTGCCAGCAGTGAACGGCAGGGGAGTGCCGGGGAGCTGTTTTTT	CASSERQGSAGELFF	TRBV25-1	TRBJ2-2	-	many
TGTGCCACCAGCAGAGAGACTTCAGGAAACTATGGCTACACCTTC	CATSRETSGNYGYTF	TRBV15	TRBJ1-2	-	many
TGTGCCAGCAGGGTCGGTCCTAACTATGGCTACACCTTC	CASRVGPNYGYTF	TRBV6-1	TRBJ1-2	-	few
TGTGCCAGCAGCTTGAGGACCCCTATGAGCACTGAAGCTTTCTTT	CASSLRTPMSTEAFF	TRBV12-3/TRBV12-4	TRBJ1-1	-	many
TGTGCCAGCAGCCAAGAGACTAGCGGATCCCAAGAGACCCAGTACTTC	CASSQETSGSQETQYF	TRBV7-3	TRBJ2-5	TRBD2	few
TGCGCCAGCAGCCACGACCTCTCCTACGAGCAGTACTTC	CASSHDLSYEQYF	TRBV5-1	TRBJ2-7	-	-
TGCAGCGTTTTGGAGGGGTACTATGGCTACACCTTC	CSVLEGYYGYTF	TRBV29-1	TRBJ1-2	-	few
TGTGCCACCAGTGATTCACAAATGGAGACCCAGTACTTC	CATSDSQMETQYF	TRBV24-1	TRBJ2-5	-	many
-	CASSFYICSAIGGSDYEQYF	TRBV28	TRBJ2-7	-	-
TGTGCCAGCAGCGTTGGGGGGGGAAACTACGAGCAGTACTTC	CASSVGGGNYEQYF	TRBV9	TRBJ2-7	TRBD2	many
TGTGCCAGCAGTTTAGACATGGGACGGGGCTACACCTTC	CASSLDMGRGYTF	TRBV12-3/TRBV12-4	TRBJ1-2	-	-
TGTGCCAGCAGTCCGGGACGGCCTAATTCACCCCTCCACTTT	CASSPGRPNSPLHF	TRBV12-3/TRBV12-4	TRBJ1-6	-	many
TGTGCCACCTTAAACGGGGGGGCAGAGACCCAGTACTTC	CATLNGGAETQYF	TRBV6-2/TRBV6-3	TRBJ2-5	TRBD2	-
TGTGCCAGCAGTTTAGTCAGGTCCGCCTACGAGCAGTACTTC	CASSLVRSAYEQYF	TRBV12-3/TRBV12-4	TRBJ2-7	-	many
TGTGCCAGCAGTGACCCTCACAGTGTCGGGGAGCTGTTTTTT	CASSDPHSVGELFF	TRBV2	TRBJ2-2	-	many
TGTGCCAGCAGCTTAGCAGGGTTTAACACCGGGGAGCTGTTTTTT	CASSLAGFNTGELFF	TRBV7-2	TRBJ2-2	-	-
TGTGCCAGCTTGGACAGTGATAATCAGCCCCAGCATTTT	CASLDSDNQPQHF	TRBV6-1	TRBJ1-5	-	-
TGTGCCAGCGGCCACGGGTTAATTGGGGACGAGCAGTACTTC	CASGHGLIGDEQYF	TRBV6-1	TRBJ2-7	-	-
TGCAGTGCTAGAGACCCGTCCGATCAGACTAGCATCGGCGACGAGCAGTACTTC	CSARDPSDQTSIGDEQYF	TRBV20-1	TRBJ2-7	TRBD2	many
TGTGCCAGCATCAAACTAGAGAACATTCAGCACTTC	CASIKLENIQHF	TRBV11-2	TRBJ2-4	-	few
TGTGCCACCAGCATCCAGGGTTTTAGCAATCAGCCCCAGCATTTT	CATSIQGFSNQPQHF	TRBV15	TRBJ1-5	-	-
TGTGCCAGCAGGAACGCCGGAAACACCATATATTTT	CASRNAGNTIYF	TRBV28	TRBJ1-3	-	-